This record covers a single T cell receptor beta chain. Profiled with immunoSEQ multiplex PCR; TCRdb holds only in-frame clones, not every one. The sample has just under 150,000 clones; around 90% are singletons. This sample was taken from a study of control samples from healthy donors and cancer patients. Sequenced material: blood. This TCR was recovered from a man under 40 in good health.

DNA for the CDR3: TGCGCCAGCAGCTTGGAAGGGTGGGTTGAGCAGTTCTTC. It specifies CASSLEGWVEQFF. V gene TRBV5-1 combines with J gene TRBJ2-1; no definite D call. Per germline, CDR1 SGHRS and CDR2 YFSETQ. V was cut by 0 bases and J by 9 bases, with 10 bases left in between. This CDR3 contains 13 residues. Full variable domain (outside the CDR3, taken from reference TRBV5-1 and TRBJ2-1): KAGVTQTPRYLIKTRGQQVTLSCSPISGHRSVSWYQQTPGQGLQFLFEYFSETQRNKGNFPGRFSGRQFSNSRSEMNVSTLELGDSALYLCASSLEGWVEQFFGPGTRLTVL.